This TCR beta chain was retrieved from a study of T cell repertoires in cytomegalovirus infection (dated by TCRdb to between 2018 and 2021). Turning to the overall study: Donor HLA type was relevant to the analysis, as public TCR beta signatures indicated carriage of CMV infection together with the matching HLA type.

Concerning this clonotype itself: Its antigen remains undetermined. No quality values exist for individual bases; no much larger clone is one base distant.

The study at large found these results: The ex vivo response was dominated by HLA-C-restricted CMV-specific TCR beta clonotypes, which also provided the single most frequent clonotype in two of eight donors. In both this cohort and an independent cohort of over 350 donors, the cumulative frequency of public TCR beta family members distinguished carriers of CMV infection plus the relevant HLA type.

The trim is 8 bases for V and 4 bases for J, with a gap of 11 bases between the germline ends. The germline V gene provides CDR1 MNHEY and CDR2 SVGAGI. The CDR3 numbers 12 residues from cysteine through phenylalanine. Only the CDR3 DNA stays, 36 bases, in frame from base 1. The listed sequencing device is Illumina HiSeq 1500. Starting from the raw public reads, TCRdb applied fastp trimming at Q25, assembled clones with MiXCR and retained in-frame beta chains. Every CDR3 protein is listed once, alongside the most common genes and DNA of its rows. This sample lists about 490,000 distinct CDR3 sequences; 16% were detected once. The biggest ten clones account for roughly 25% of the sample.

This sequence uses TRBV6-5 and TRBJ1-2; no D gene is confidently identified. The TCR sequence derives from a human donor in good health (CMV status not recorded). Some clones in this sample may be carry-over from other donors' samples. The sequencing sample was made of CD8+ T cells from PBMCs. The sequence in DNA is TGTGCCAGCCGGAATAGGCTCTATGGCTACACCTTC. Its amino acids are CASRNRLYGYTF.